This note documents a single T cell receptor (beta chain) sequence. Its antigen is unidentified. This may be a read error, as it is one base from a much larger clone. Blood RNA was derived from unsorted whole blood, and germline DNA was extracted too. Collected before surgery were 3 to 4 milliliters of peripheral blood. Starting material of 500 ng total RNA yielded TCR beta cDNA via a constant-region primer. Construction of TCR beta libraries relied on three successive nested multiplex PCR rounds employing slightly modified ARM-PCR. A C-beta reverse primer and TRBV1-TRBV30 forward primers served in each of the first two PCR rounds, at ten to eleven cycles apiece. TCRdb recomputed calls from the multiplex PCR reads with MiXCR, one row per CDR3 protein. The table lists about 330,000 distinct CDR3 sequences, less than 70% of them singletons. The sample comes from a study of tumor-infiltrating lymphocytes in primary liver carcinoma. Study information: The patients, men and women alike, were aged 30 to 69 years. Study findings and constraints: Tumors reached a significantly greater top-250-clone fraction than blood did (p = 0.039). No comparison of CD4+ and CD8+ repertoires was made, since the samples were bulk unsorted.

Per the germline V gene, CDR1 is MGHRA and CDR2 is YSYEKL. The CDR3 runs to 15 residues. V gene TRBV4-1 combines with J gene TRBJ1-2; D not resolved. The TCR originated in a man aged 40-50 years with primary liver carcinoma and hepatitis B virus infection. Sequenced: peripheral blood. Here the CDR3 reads CASSQARLISYGYAF. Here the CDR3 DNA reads TGCGCCAGCAGCCAAGCAAGACTTATAAGCTATGGCTACGCCTTC.